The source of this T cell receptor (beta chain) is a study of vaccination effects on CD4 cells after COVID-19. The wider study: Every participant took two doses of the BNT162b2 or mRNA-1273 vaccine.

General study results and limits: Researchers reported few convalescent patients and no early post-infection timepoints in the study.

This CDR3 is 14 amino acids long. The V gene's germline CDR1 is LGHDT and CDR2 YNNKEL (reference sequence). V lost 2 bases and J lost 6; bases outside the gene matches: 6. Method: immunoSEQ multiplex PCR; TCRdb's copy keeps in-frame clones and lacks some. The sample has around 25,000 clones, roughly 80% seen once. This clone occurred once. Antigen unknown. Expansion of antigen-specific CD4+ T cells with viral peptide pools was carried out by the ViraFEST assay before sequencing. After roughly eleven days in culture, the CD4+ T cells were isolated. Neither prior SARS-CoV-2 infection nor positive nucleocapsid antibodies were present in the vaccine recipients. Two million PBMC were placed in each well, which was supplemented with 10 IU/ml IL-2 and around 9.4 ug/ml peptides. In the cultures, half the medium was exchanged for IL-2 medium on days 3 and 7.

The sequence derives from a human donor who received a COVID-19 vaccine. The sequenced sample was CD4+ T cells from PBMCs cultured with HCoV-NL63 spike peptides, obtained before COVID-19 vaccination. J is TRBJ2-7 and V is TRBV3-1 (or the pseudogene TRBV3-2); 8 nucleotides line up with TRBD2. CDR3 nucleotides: TGTGCCAGCAGCCAATTTGGTGCGGGAGGCGAGCAGTACTTC. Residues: CASSQFGAGGEQYF.